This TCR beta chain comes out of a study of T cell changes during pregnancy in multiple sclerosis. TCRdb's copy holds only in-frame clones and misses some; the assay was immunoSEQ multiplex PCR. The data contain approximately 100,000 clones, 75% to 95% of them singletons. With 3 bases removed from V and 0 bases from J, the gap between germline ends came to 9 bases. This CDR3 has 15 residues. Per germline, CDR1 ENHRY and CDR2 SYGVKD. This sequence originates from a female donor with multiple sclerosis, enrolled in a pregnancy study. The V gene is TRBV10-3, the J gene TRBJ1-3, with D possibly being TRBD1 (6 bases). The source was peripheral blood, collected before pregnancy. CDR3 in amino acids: CAISDGQNSGNTIYF. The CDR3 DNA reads TGTGCCATCAGTGACGGACAGAACTCTGGAAACACCATATATTTT.